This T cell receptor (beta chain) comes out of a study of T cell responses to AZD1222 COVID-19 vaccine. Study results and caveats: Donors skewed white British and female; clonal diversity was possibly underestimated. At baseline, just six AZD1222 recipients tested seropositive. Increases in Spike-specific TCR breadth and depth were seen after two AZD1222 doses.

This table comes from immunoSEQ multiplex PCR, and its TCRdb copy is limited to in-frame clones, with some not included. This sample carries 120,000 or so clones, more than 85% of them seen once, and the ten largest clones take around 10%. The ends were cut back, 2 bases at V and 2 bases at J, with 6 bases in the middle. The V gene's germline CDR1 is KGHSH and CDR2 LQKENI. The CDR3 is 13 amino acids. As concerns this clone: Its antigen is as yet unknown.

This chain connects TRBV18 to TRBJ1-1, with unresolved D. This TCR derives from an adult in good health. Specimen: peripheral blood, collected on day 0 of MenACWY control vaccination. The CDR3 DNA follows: TGTGCCAGCTCACCAAAGGTCAACACTGAAGCTTTCTTT. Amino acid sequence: CASSPKVNTEAFF.